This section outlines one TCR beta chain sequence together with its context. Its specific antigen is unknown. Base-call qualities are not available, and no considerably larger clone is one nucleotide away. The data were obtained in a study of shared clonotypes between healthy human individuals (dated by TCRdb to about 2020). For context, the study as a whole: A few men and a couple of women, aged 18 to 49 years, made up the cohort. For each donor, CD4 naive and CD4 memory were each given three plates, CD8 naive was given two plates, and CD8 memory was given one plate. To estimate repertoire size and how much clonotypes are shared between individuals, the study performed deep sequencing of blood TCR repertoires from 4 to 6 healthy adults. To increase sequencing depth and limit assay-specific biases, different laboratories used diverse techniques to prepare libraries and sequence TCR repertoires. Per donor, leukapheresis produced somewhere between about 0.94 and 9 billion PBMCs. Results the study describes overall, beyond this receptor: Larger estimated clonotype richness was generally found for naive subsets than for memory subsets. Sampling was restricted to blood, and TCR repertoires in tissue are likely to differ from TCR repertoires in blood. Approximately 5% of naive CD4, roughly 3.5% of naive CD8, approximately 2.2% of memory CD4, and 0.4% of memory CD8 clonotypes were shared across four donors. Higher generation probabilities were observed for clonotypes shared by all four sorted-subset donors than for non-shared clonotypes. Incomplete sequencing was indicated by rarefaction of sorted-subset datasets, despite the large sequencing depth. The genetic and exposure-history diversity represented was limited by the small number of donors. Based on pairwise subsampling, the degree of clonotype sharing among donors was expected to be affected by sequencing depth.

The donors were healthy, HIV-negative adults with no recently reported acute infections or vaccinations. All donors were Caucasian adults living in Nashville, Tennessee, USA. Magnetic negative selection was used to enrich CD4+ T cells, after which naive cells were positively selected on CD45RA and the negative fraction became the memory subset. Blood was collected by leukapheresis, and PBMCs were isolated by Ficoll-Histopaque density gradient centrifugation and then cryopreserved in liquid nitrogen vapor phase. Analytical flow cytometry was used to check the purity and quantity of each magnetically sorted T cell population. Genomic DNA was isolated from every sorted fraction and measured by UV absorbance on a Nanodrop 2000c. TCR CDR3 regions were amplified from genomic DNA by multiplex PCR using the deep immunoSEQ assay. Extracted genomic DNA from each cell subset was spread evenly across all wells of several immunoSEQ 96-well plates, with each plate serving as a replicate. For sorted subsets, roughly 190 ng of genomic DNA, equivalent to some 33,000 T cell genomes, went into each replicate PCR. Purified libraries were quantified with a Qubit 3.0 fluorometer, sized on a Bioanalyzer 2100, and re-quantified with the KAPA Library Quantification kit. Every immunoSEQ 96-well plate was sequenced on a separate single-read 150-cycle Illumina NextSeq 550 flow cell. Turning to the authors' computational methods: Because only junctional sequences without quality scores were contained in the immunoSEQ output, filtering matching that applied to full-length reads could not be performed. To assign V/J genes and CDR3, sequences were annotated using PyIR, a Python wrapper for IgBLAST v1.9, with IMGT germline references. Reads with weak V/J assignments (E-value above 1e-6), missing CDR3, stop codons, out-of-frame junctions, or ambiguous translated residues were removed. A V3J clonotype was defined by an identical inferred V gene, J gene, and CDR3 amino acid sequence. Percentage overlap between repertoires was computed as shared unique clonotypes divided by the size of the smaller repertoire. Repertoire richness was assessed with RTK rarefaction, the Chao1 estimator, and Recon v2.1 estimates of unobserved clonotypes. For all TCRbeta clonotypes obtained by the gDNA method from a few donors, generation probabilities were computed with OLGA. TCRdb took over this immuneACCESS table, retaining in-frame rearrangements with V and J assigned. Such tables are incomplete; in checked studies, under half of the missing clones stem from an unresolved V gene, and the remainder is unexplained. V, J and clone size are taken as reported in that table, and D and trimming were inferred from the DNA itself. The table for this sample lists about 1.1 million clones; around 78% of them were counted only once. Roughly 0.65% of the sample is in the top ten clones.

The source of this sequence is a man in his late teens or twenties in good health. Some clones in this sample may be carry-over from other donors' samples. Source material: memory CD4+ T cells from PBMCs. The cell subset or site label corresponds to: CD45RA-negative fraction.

The CDR3 in this case is CASSLDSGPYNEQFF. The nucleotides read TGCGCCAGCAGCTTGGACAGCGGGCCATACAATGAGCAGTTCTTC. This receptor chain uses TRBV5-1 and TRBJ2-1, with a weak D call of TRBD2 (6 bases match). The junction carries 11 bases between V and J, which are trimmed by 0 bases and 4 bases respectively. From its cysteine to its phenylalanine, the CDR3 spans 15 amino acids. The CDR3 DNA has 45 bases and is translated from base 1. The germline V gene specifies SGHRS as CDR1 and YFSETQ as CDR2.